What follows are 15 T cell receptor beta chains derived from one specimen sequenced in a study of T cell changes during pregnancy in multiple sclerosis. TCRdb's table, derived via immunoSEQ multiplex PCR, lists solely in-frame clones and lacks some. The sample contains some 74,000 clones, roughly 89% of which appear only once. The sequencing used peripheral blood, collected after pregnancy. The receptors stem from a female donor in good health, enrolled as a control in a pregnancy study.

The chain employs TRBV28 and TRBJ1-2; 7 nucleotides line up with TRBD1. The CDR3 loop spans 15 amino acids. CDR1 and CDR2 (germline): MDHEN, SYDVKM. V shed 5 bases, J shed 0 bases, and the junction held 6 bases outside the gene matches. CDR3 nucleotide sequence: TGTGCCAGCAGTCACCCGGACAGGACTAACTATGGCTACACCTTC. Encoded protein: CASSHPDRTNYGYTF.

This sequence joins TRBV5-4 and TRBJ1-3; no clear D. The CDR3 extends over 14 amino acids. Trimming took off 1 base at V and 0 bases at J, with 5 bases between the two ends. Germline lookup yields CDR1 SGHNT and CDR2 YYREEE (reference sequence). The CDR3 nucleotides read TGTGCCAGCAGCTTGTCAGGCTCTGGAAACACCATATATTTT. Protein sequence: CASSLSGSGNTIYF.

The rearrangement uses TRBV28 and TRBJ1-4; 11 bases are shared with TRBD1. Germline loops: CDR1 MDHEN, CDR2 SYDVKM. CDR3 length: 15 amino acids. J gave up 5 bases and V 6 bases, and 5 bases lay outside the gene matches. The CDR3 DNA reads TGTGCCAGCAGAGACGGGGACAGGGGGAATGAAAAACTGTTTTTT. Translated: CASRDGDRGNEKLFF.

V usage is TRBV7-7 and J usage is TRBJ2-7; maybe TRBD1 (5 bases). Germline values: CDR1 SSHAT, CDR2 FNYEAQ (reference sequence). The CDR3 contains 14 residues. Trimming cost V 2 bases and J 5 bases, with 13 bases left between them. The CDR3 DNA follows: TGTGCCAGCAGCTTATCGCAGGGATCAGACGAGCAGTACTTC. Translation: CASSLSQGSDEQYF.

The J gene is TRBJ2-7, the V gene TRBV25-1; TRBD1 matches 11 bases. CDR1 is MGHDK and CDR2 is SYGVNS in the germline V gene. V lost 1 base, J lost 9 bases, and 17 bases stayed unmatched. The CDR3 length is 18 residues. CDR3 sequence reads: CASSESWTGGAFSKGQYF. Written as DNA, the CDR3 is TGTGCCAGCAGTGAATCATGGACAGGGGGCGCATTTAGTAAGGGGCAGTACTTC.

The chain recombines TRBV5-1 with TRBJ2-1, with TRBD1 matching 9 bases. Germline-derived CDR1 and CDR2 are SGHRS and YFSETQ. The length of the CDR3 is 15 residues. The trim removed 3 bases at V and 8 bases at J, leaving 9 bases unmatched. The CDR3: CASSSSGTGIDEQFF. CDR3 coding DNA: TGCGCCAGCAGCTCGTCCGGGACAGGGATAGATGAGCAGTTCTTC.

The V call is TRBV6-6, the J call TRBJ2-2; 10 positions match TRBD1. The CDR3 spans 13 residues. V shed 8 bases, J shed 6 bases, and the junction held 3 bases outside the gene matches. Germline CDR1 and CDR2: MNHNY and SVGAGI (reference sequence). CDR3 sequence: CASPGQGPGELFF. The CDR3 DNA sequence: TGTGCCAGCCCGGGACAGGGGCCCGGGGAGCTGTTTTTT.

The chain links TRBV4-1 to TRBJ2-5, with a possible D match to TRBD1 (6 bases). The germline V gene encodes CDR1 MGHRA and CDR2 YSYEKL. There are 14 residues in the CDR3. Trimming removed 6 bases at V and 2 bases at J, with 13 bases between. The DNA of the CDR3 is TGCGCCAGCAGTCCACAGGGACAACAAGAGACCCAGTACTTC. Amino acids: CASSPQGQQETQYF.

The chain is built from TRBV6-1 and TRBJ1-4; D is possibly TRBD1 (6 bases). V was pared by 5 bases and J by 0 bases, with 7 bases between. The length of the CDR3 is 14 residues. Per germline, CDR1 MNHNS and CDR2 SASEGT. CDR3 sequence: CASSRQATNEKLFF. CDR3 sequence (DNA): TGTGCCAGCAGTAGACAGGCAACTAATGAAAAACTGTTTTTT.

V and J are TRBV5-4 and TRBJ2-5; D perhaps matches TRBD2 (7 bases). Per germline, CDR1 SGHNT and CDR2 YYREEE (reference sequence). This CDR3 has 14 amino acids. V dropped 4 bases and J dropped 5 bases, with 15 bases sitting between them. The CDR3 is CASSGTGGGETQYF. For the CDR3, the DNA is TGTGCCAGCAGCGGAACGGGGGGCGGGGAGACCCAGTACTTC.

The gene calls are TRBV30 and TRBJ2-7, with 11 bases that match TRBD2. Trimming cost V 2 bases and J 5 bases; bases outside gene matches: 5. The CDR3 contains 14 residues. CDR1 and CDR2 from the germline V gene are GTSNPN and SVGIG (reference sequence). The DNA for the CDR3 is TGTGCCTGGAGTTTAGCGGGAGGGCCACACGAGCAGTACTTC. The encoded protein is CAWSLAGGPHEQYF.

This clone was detected once. The chain employs TRBV27 and TRBJ2-3; a possible D gene is TRBD2 (5 bases). The CDR3 loop spans 17 amino acids. The germline gives CDR1 MNHEY, CDR2 SMNVEV (reference sequence). V gave up 6 bases and J gave up 1 base, with 20 bases separating them. The CDR3 region is CASRHGGALLRTDTQYF. DNA for the CDR3: TGTGCCAGCAGGCACGGAGGAGCCCTCCTTCGCACAGATACGCAGTATTTT.

The chain links TRBV5-4 to TRBJ2-3; D is possibly TRBD1 (5 bases). Germline V gene data show CDR1 as SGHNT and CDR2 as YYREEE (reference sequence). V was trimmed by 2 bases and J by 4 bases, leaving 23 bases between them. The CDR3 contains 18 residues. CDR3 bases: TGTGCCAGCAGCTTAAGAGGATGGGGCAACGGTCTCGCAGATACGCAGTATTTT. Translation gives CASSLRGWGNGLADTQYF.

This chain links TRBV4-1 with TRBJ2-7, with 8 bases matching TRBD2. The junction had 6 bases not matched to a gene; V was cut back by 0 bases and J by 2 bases. The CDR3 spans 16 residues. Germline V gives CDR1 MGHRA, CDR2 YSYEKL. The CDR3 here is CASSQDGGGGPYEQYF. CDR3 nucleotide sequence: TGCGCCAGCAGCCAAGACGGTGGCGGGGGGCCCTACGAGCAGTACTTC.

The chain combines TRBV4-2 with TRBJ1-5; D unresolved. The CDR3 has 15 amino acids. Trimming cost V 1 base and J 9 bases, with 16 bases left between them. Germline CDR1 is LGHNA and CDR2 is YNFKEQ. This CDR3 reads CASSQANVGASPQHF. The CDR3 bases are TGTGCCAGCAGCCAAGCGAACGTGGGAGCCTCGCCCCAGCATTTT.